This TCR beta chain came from a study of OX40 agonist ivuxolimab in advanced cancers. In germline, CDR1 is MNHEY, CDR2 SMNVEV (reference sequence). CDR3 length: 13 amino acids. This clone was detected once. Sequencing used immunoSEQ multiplex PCR; TCRdb keeps in-frame clones, though not all of them. Seen here are tens of thousands of clones, 75% to 90% observed once, and the top ten hold around 12%. The sequence was obtained from an adult with an advanced solid tumor such as melanoma, head and neck, liver or kidney cancer. The sample was CD4+ or CD8+ T cells sorted from blood, taken in a trial of the OX40 agonist ivuxolimab. The chain joins TRBV27 to TRBJ2-5; D is uncertain. The end of the DNA aligns better with TRBJ2-7, so the J call may be wrong. As DNA, the CDR3 is TGTGCCAGCAGTTTAGGGGTATACTACGAGCAGTACTTC. This codes for CASSLGVYYEQYF.